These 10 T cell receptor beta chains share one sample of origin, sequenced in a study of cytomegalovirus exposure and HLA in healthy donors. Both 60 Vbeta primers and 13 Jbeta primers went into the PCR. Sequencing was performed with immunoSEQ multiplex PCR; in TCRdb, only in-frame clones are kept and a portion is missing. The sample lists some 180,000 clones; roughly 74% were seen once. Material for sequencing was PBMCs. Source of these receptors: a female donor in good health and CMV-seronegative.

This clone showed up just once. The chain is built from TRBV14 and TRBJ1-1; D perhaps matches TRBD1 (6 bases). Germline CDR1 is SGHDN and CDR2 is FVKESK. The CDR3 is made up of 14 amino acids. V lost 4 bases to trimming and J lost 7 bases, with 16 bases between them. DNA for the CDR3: TGTGCCAGCAGCCTTAATACAGGGAGTAGTGAAGCTTTCTTT. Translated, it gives CASSLNTGSSEAFF.

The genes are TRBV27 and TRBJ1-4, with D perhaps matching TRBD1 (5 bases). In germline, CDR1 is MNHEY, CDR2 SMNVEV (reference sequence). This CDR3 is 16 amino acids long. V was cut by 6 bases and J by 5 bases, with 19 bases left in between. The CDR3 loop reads CASRSSLDTQNEKLFF. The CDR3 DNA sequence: TGTGCCAGCAGGTCCTCCTTGGACACCCAGAATGAAAAACTGTTTTTT.

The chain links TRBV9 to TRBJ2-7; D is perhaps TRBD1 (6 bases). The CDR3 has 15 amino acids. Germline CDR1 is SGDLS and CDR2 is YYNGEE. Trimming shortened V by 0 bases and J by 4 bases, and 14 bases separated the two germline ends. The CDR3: CASSVEDSLVYEQYF. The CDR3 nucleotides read TGTGCCAGCAGCGTAGAGGACAGCTTAGTTTACGAGCAGTACTTC.

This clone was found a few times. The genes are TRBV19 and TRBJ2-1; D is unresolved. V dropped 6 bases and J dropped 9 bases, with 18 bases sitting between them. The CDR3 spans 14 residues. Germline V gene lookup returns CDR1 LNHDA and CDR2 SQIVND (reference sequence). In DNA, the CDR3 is TGTGCCAGTAGCCACCAAAGCCCTCGGAGTGAGCAGTTCTTC. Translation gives CASSHQSPRSEQFF.

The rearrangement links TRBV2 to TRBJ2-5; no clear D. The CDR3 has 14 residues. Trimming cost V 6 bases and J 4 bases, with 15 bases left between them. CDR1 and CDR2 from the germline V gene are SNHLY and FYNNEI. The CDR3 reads CASRPGPSIETQYF. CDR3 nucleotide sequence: TGTGCCAGCAGGCCGGGTCCGAGTATAGAGACCCAGTACTTC.

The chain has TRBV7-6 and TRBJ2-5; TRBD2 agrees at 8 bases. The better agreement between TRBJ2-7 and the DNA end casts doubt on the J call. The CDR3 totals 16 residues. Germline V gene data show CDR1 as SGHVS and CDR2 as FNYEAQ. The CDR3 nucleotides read TGTGCCAGCAGTCCTACGGGAGGGGTTGTGCCCTACGAGCAGTACTTC. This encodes CASSPTGGVVPYEQYF.

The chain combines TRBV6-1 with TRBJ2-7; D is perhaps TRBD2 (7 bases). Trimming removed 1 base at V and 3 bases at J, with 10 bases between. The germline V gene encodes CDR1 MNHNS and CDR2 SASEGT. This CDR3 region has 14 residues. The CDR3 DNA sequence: TGTGCCAGCAGTGAAGGGGGGGGCGGCTACGAGCAGTACTTC. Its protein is CASSEGGGGYEQYF.

CDR3 nucleotide sequence: TGTGCCAGTAAAAGGGGGCTTCGGACTGAAGCTTTCTTT. This codes for CASKRGLRTEAFF. The chain joins TRBV2 to TRBJ1-1, with 7 positions matching TRBD1. CDR3 length equals 13 residues. The V segment lost 9 bases and the J segment 5 bases; nucleotides outside the gene matches: 9. The germline gives CDR1 SNHLY, CDR2 FYNNEI.

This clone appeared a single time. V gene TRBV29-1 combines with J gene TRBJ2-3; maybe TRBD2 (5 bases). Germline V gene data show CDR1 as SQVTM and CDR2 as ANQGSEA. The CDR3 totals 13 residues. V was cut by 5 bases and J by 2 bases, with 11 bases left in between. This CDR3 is CSVLRESTDTQYF. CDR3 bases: TGCAGCGTTCTAAGGGAGTCCACAGATACGCAGTATTTT.

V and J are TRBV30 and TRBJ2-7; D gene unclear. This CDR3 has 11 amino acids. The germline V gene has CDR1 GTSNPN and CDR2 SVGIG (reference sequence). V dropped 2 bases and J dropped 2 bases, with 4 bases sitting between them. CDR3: CAWSHTYEQYF. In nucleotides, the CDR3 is TGTGCCTGGAGTCACACCTACGAGCAGTACTTC. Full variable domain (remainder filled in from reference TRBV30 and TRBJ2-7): SQTIHQWPATLVQPVGSPLSLECTVEGTSNPNLYWYRQAAGRGLQLLFYSVGIGQISSEVPQNLSASRPQDRQFILSSKKLLLSDSGFYLCAWSHTYEQYFGPGTRLTVT.